The 5 T cell receptor beta chains below were found in one sample sequenced in a study of CD8+ T cells in alopecia areata. cDNA prepared by RNA extraction and subsequent reverse transcription served as the template for sequencing. Clones were read by immunoSEQ multiplex PCR, and TCRdb kept only the in-frame ones, dropping some. The repertoire holds 150,000 or so clones, with 55% to 65% as singletons. Sequenced material: CD4+ T cells sorted from blood. Source of these receptors: a human donor in good health.

The chain is built from TRBV29-1 and TRBJ2-3; 8 nucleotides match TRBD2. CDR1 and CDR2 from the germline V gene are SQVTM and ANQGSEA. Trimming at V came to 6 bases and at J to 1 base, leaving 12 bases not matched to a gene. This CDR3 has 16 amino acids. The CDR3 bases are TGCAGCGTCCGAGGGGGGCGGGAGGTACGCACAGATACGCAGTATTTT. Its translation: CSVRGGREVRTDTQYF.

The chain carries TRBV29-1 and TRBJ1-2, with D perhaps matching TRBD1 (6 bases). V shed 3 bases and J shed 8 bases, with 22 bases lying between them. The CDR3 consists of 15 residues. Germline loops: CDR1 SQVTM, CDR2 ANQGSEA. The CDR3 sequence: CSVEASAFTGFGYTF. The CDR3 DNA follows: TGCAGCGTTGAGGCCTCGGCCTTCACAGGGTTCGGCTACACCTTC.

The CDR3 region has the DNA TGTGCCAGTAGTTTGGAGGGATTATACAATGAGCAGTTCTTC. It specifies CASSLEGLYNEQFF. The chain couples TRBV19 to TRBJ2-1, with D possibly matching TRBD2 (6 bases). The CDR3 is 14 residues long. CDR1 and CDR2 from the germline V gene are LNHDA and SQIVND (reference sequence). V was clipped by 5 bases and J by 4 bases, with 12 bases between them.

The V and J genes are TRBV6-6 and TRBJ2-7; unclear D gene. Germline CDR1 MNHNY, CDR2 SVGAGI (reference sequence). The CDR3 is 12 amino acids. The V gene lost 2 bases and the J gene lost 9 bases, with 11 bases spanning the gap. Here the CDR3 DNA reads TGTGCCAGCAGTTACCGCCTTGAAGGGCAGTACTTC. Protein: CASSYRLEGQYF.

The chain has TRBV4-2 and TRBJ2-2; 7 positions match TRBD2. Germline V lookup: CDR1 LGHNA, CDR2 YNFKEQ. V was pared by 4 bases and J by 2 bases, with 16 bases of the junction left unmatched. The CDR3 has 19 residues. CDR3 region: CASSPLVGLMVVNTGELFF. Written as DNA, the CDR3 is TGTGCCAGCAGCCCCCTTGTGGGACTAATGGTTGTAAACACCGGGGAGCTGTTTTTT.